The clone carrying this T cell receptor (beta chain) was counted a few times. TCRdb passed the 5' RACE reads through MiXCR, listing each CDR3 protein once. The table records about 83,000 distinct CDR3 sequences, roughly an eighth of them present only once. CDR1 is SGDLS and CDR2 is YYNGEE in the germline V gene. This CDR3 has 15 amino acids. Losses at the gene ends were 4 bases for V and 4 bases for J; bases not matched to a gene: 5. This sample was included in a study of early T cells in non-severe SARS-CoV-2 infection. The sequencing sample was made of whole blood. The chain has TRBV9 and TRBJ2-1; 10 bases are shared with TRBD2. This TCR derives from an adult who was a healthcare worker with PCR-confirmed SARS-CoV-2 infection or an uninfected control (not recorded which). The CDR3 sequence: CASSPGLAEYNEQFF. CDR3 bases: TGTGCCAGCAGCCCAGGACTAGCGGAATACAATGAGCAGTTCTTC.